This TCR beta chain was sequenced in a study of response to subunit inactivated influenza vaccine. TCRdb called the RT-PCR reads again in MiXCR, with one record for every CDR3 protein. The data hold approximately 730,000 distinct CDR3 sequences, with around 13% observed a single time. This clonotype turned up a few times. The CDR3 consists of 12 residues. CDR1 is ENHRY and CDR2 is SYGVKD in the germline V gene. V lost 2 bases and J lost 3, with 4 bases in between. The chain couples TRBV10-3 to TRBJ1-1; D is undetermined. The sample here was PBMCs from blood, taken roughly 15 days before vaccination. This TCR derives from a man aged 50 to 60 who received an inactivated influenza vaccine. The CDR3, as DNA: TGTGCCATCAGTGAGAGGGACACTGAAGCTTTCTTT. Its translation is CAISERDTEAFF.